The source of this TCR beta chain is a study of identical twins. The CDR3 covers 11 residues. The trim removed 3 bases at V and 13 bases at J, leaving 7 bases unmatched. Germline CDR1 reads DFQATT; CDR2 reads SNEGSKA (reference sequence). Every sampled donor was Caucasian and healthy. One entry per CDR3 protein results from TCRdb running MiXCR on the 5' RACE reads. This sample has approximately 210,000 distinct CDR3 sequences, with 15% found just once. The same data also contributed to another study, on T cells expressing NK-cell markers. According to that study: The TCR beta repertoires originated in sorted CD3+CD56+NKG2C+, CD3+CD56+NKG2C- and CD3+CD56-NKG2C+ T cells. Seven of eight sequenced donors tested HCMV-seropositive; one tested seronegative.

The chain uses TRBV20-1 and TRBJ1-1; 8 bases are a match to TRBD1. This receptor was taken from a woman aged 18-30 years in good health. Source material: CD8+ T cells sorted from blood. The CDR3 reads CSARAADRVFF. The CDR3 DNA reads TGCAGTGCTAGGGCGGCGGACAGGGTTTTCTTT.